One sample yielded the 2 T cell receptor beta chains listed below, sequenced in a study of blood T cell repertoires in COVID-19. Measured with immunoSEQ multiplex PCR; TCRdb has only the in-frame clones, and not every one. The sample carries about 50,000 clones, roughly 89% recorded once. The sample consisted of peripheral blood. The receptors derive from an elderly woman with acute or convalescent COVID-19.

This chain links TRBV9 with TRBJ1-6; a possible D gene is TRBD1 (5 bases). Germline assignment: CDR1 SGDLS and CDR2 YYNGEE. This CDR3 is built from 15 residues. V gave up 9 bases and J gave up 8 bases, with 21 bases separating them. CDR3 in amino acids: CATRGDHLPYSPLHF. DNA for the CDR3: TGTGCCACGCGGGGGGACCACCTACCATATTCACCCCTCCACTTT.

The chain carries TRBV7-9 and TRBJ2-1, with 9 bases fitting TRBD1. Trimming removed 4 bases from V and 5 bases from J; junction bases left unmatched: 6. The CDR3 sequence is 15 residues long. Germline V gene data show CDR1 as SEHNR and CDR2 as FQNEAQ (reference sequence). The CDR3 region has the DNA TGTGCCAGCAGCTCGGGACAGGGACTCGACAATGAGCAGTTCTTC. Protein sequence: CASSSGQGLDNEQFF.